The clone carrying this TCR beta chain was detected only a few times. Its antigen is unknown. Germline V CDR1 and CDR2: KGHSY, FQNENV. Trimming shortened V by 2 bases and J by 7 bases, and 18 bases separated the two germline ends. CDR3 length equals 16 residues. Using immunoSEQ multiplex PCR, the repertoire was profiled, and TCRdb retains in-frame clones only, with some absent. The sample consists of around 50,000 clones, about three quarters of them appearing once. This specimen comes from a study of vaccination effects on CD4 cells after COVID-19. Study summary: Following the second dose by a median of 72 days, the post-vaccine samples were obtained.

Having been cultured for about 10 days, the cells underwent CD4+ T cell isolation. Every participant took two doses of the BNT162b2 or mRNA-1273 vaccine. The healthy vaccine recipients, who had no prior SARS-CoV-2 infection, showed negative nucleocapsid antibodies. It was on days 3 and 7 that half the medium was replaced with IL-2 medium. Sequencing was performed on CD4+ T cells from PBMCs cultured without peptide, taken after COVID-19 vaccination. The chain combines TRBV16 with TRBJ1-5; D is possibly TRBD1 (5 bases). This TCR was recovered from a human donor who received a COVID-19 vaccine. The CDR3 DNA reads TGTGCCAGCAGCCAAGGACGGTCAGGGTTGAGACAGCCCCAGCATTTT. Amino acids: CASSQGRSGLRQPQHF.